The clone carrying this T cell receptor beta chain was observed a few times. Its target is unknown. Germline assignment: CDR1 MDHEN and CDR2 SYDVKM. V lost 4 bases to trimming and J lost 0 bases; unmatched junction nucleotides: 7. The CDR3 length is 16 residues. PCR was performed a second time for about 7 to 11 cycles using a sample-barcoded 5' primer and a J-beta primer mix. TCRdb reprocessed the 5' RACE reads with MiXCR, giving one entry per CDR3 protein. The data hold roughly 1,800,000 distinct CDR3 sequences, with around 50% observed a single time. This sample stems from a study of blood T cells in healthy people across ages. Whole-study results and caveats: Getting older went along with TCR beta diversity per million T cells dropping roughly linearly. Any changes in expanded clonotypes were possibly confounded, as donor CMV status remained unknown.

The receptor was isolated from a woman aged 40 to 55 in good health. What was sequenced was blood. The chain carries TRBV28 and TRBJ2-7; 9 bases fit TRBD2. CDR3 DNA sequence: TGTGCCAGCAGTTCCCCGGCGGGGGGGGGCTCCTACGAGCAGTACTTC. Residues: CASSSPAGGGSYEQYF.